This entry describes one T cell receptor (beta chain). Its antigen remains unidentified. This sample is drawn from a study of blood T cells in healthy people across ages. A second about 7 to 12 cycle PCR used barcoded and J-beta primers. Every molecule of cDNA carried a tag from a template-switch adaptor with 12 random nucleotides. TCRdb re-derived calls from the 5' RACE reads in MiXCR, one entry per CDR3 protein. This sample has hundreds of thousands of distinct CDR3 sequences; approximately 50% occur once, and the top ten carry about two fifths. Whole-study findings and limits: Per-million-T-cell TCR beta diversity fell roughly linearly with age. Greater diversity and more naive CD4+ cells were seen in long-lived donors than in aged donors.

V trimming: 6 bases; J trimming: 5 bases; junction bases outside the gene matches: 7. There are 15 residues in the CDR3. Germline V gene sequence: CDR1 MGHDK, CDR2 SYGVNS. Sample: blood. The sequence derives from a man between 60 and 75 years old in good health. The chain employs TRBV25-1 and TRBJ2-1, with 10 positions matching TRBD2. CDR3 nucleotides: TGTGCCAGCAGCTCGCGGCTAGCGGGGGACAATGAGCAGTTCTTC. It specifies CASSSRLAGDNEQFF.